A single sample gave rise to the 17 T cell receptor beta chains below, sequenced in a study of regulatory T cells in long-lasting Graves disease. Time point reported: newly diagnosed GD, antithyroid drugs for less than 3 months. PBMC-extracted RNA yielded the TCR library. TCR beta libraries were built with iRepertoire HTBI primers and Arm-PCR of CDR3 regions. MiXCR, applied by TCRdb to the multiplex PCR reads, yields one record per CDR3 protein. The data show approximately 480,000 distinct CDR3 sequences, about a sixth seen once. This sample also appeared in a second study, on T cells in Graves' hyperthyroidism and ophthalmopathy.

The starting material was peripheral blood mononuclear cells (PBMCs), obtained at new diagnosis, from a patient treated with antithyroid drugs. The receptors here all came from a middle-aged man with Graves disease.

There are a few counts of this clonotype. V usage is TRBV19 and J usage is TRBJ2-1, with TRBD2 identical over 10 bases. The germline CDR1 and CDR2 sequences are LNHDA and SQIVND (reference sequence). After removal of 6 bases from V and 5 bases from J, the junction contained 7 bases not matched to a gene. The CDR3 extends over 15 amino acids. CDR3 in amino acids: CASRRTGLADNEQFF. In DNA, the CDR3 is TGTGCCAGTAGACGAACCGGACTAGCGGACAATGAGCAGTTCTTC.

This clonotype was seen only a few times. A read error is possible here, since a much larger clone lies one base away. The genes are TRBV12-3 or TRBV12-4 and TRBJ1-1; maybe TRBD1 (5 bases). The CDR3 length is 14 residues. V lost 3 bases, J lost 4 bases, and 12 bases lay in between. This chain's CDR3 is CASSFNRRSTEAFF. The DNA of the CDR3 is TGTGCCAGCAGTTTTAACAGGAGGAGCACTGAAGCTTTCTTT.

This clonotype was seen more than once but under ten times. V usage is TRBV4-1 and J usage is TRBJ1-4, with D hard to call. CDR1 is MGHRA, CDR2 YSYEKL, per germline. V was pared by 0 bases and J by 6 bases, with 14 bases between. CDR3 length: 16 amino acids. Here the CDR3 reads CASSQEGGISYEKLFF. The CDR3 DNA is TGCGCCAGCAGCCAAGAAGGTGGGATCTCCTATGAAAAACTGTTTTTT.

This clonotype is medium-sized by share. The V gene is TRBV7-8, the J gene TRBJ2-7; TRBD1 is a possible D gene (5 bases). There are 14 residues in the CDR3. Germline loops: CDR1 SGHVS, CDR2 FQNEAQ. V lost 2 bases, J lost 6 bases, and 14 bases lay in between. CDR3 nucleotides: TGTGCCAGCAGCTTACGCCCAGGGTTCGGCGAGCAGTACTTC. Its translation is CASSLRPGFGEQYF.

Notes on this clonotype: Given a much more abundant clone one base away, this may be a read error. This chain connects TRBV7-3 to TRBJ1-2; maybe TRBD1 (6 bases). The CDR3 covers 14 residues. The germline V gene encodes CDR1 SGHTA and CDR2 FQGTGA. CDR3 loop: CASGLAGGLLGYTF. CDR3 in DNA: TGTGCCAGCGGCTTAGCGGGGGGCCTCTTGGGCTACACCTTC.

The rearrangement joins TRBV20-1 to TRBJ1-2; D call uncertain. Germline CDR1 is DFQATT and CDR2 is SNEGSKA (reference sequence). CDR3 length equals 14 residues. Trimming stripped 0 bases from V and 4 bases from J, with 12 bases between. CDR3 region: CSARDRRERYGYTF. CDR3 bases: TGCAGTGCTAGAGATCGACGGGAACGCTATGGCTACACCTTC.

This clonotype came up many times. The chain employs TRBV20-1 and TRBJ1-2; D ambiguous. V gave up 3 bases and J gave up 4 bases, with 12 bases separating them. CDR1 and CDR2 from the germline V gene are DFQATT and SNEGSKA (reference sequence). The CDR3 spans 13 residues. The CDR3 sequence is CSARHPPPYGYTF. CDR3 nucleotide sequence: TGCAGTGCTAGGCACCCCCCGCCCTATGGCTACACCTTC.

This clonotype showed up many times. The rearrangement uses TRBV6-6 and TRBJ2-7; either TRBD1 or TRBD2 may supply D (5 bases each). CDR1 is MNHNY, CDR2 SVGAGI, per germline (reference sequence). V shed 0 bases and J shed 4 bases, with 7 bases lying between them. The CDR3 length is 13 residues. The CDR3, as DNA: TGTGCCAGCAGTTACTCGGGACGGTACGAGCAGTACTTC. Translating gives CASSYSGRYEQYF.

The CDR3 DNA reads TGCGCCAGCAGCCGCTCCGGGACTAGCGGGGGCAACTACAATGAGCAGTTCTTC. It translates to CASSRSGTSGGNYNEQFF. This chain links TRBV5-1 with TRBJ2-1; 14 nucleotides agree with TRBD2. CDR1 and CDR2 from the germline V gene are SGHRS and YFSETQ. The CDR3 length is 18 residues. J was trimmed by 3 bases and V by 4 bases; bases with no gene match: 9.

This clonotype showed up many times. CDR3 sequence reads: CASSFSDRDNEQFF. As DNA, the CDR3 is TGTGCCAGCAGTTTCTCGGACAGGGACAATGAGCAGTTCTTC. This sequence joins TRBV28 and TRBJ2-1, with 8 bases matching TRBD1. Germline trimming cut 3 bases from V and 5 bases from J; bases unmatched to any gene: 3. Germline V lookup: CDR1 MDHEN, CDR2 SYDVKM. This CDR3 is built from 14 residues.

There are many counts of this clonotype. V gene TRBV3-1 combines with J gene TRBJ2-3; D is unresolved. Trimming took 1 base from V and 6 from J, leaving 11 bases between them. The CDR3 totals 14 residues. Germline CDR1 and CDR2: LGHDT and YNNKEL (reference sequence). The CDR3 DNA reads as TGTGCCAGCAGCCAAGGCGCAGTCGGGGATACGCAGTATTTT. It codes for CASSQGAVGDTQYF.

This clonotype was found many times. This rearrangement joins TRBV10-3 to TRBJ2-1; 14 bases fit TRBD2. Per the germline V gene, CDR1 is ENHRY and CDR2 is SYGVKD. This CDR3 has 15 residues. Losses at the gene ends were 6 bases for V and 7 bases for J; bases not matched to a gene: 5. The CDR3 DNA is TGTGCCATCAGACAGGGACTAGCGGGAGAGAATGAGCAGTTCTTC. Protein: CAIRQGLAGENEQFF.

This clonotype was recorded at least ten times. This chain links TRBV27 with TRBJ1-1; a weak D match, TRBD1 (5 bases). The CDR3 has 16 amino acids. V was shortened by 7 bases and J by 0 bases, with 18 bases between the two germline ends. Germline V lookup: CDR1 MNHEY, CDR2 SMNVEV (reference sequence). The CDR3 loop is CASTRRAGYMNTEAFF. The DNA of the CDR3 is TGTGCCAGCACCAGAAGGGCAGGGTACATGAACACTGAAGCTTTCTTT.

This clonotype was seen more than once but under ten times. The chain links TRBV9 to TRBJ2-1, with 7 positions matching TRBD2. Trimming removed 2 bases from V and 2 bases from J; junction bases left unmatched: 7. The germline gives CDR1 SGDLS, CDR2 YYNGEE. The CDR3 has 16 amino acids. The CDR3 loop is CASSVSGETAYNEQFF. CDR3 nucleotide sequence: TGTGCCAGCAGCGTGAGCGGGGAGACGGCCTACAATGAGCAGTTCTTC.

This clonotype was detected ten times or more. The gene calls are TRBV12-3 or TRBV12-4 and TRBJ2-5, with 9 bases lining up with TRBD1. J gave up 5 bases and V 6 bases, and 10 bases lay outside the gene matches. CDR3 size: 15 residues. CDR3 bases: TGTGCCAGCAGAACCGGGACAGGGAGCTCGGAGACCCAGTACTTC. Translation: CASRTGTGSSETQYF.

Many counts were recorded for this clonotype. This sequence joins TRBV10-1 and TRBJ2-3; unclear D gene. Per the germline V gene, CDR1 is WNHNN and CDR2 is SYGVQD (reference sequence). The CDR3 length is 14 residues. V lost 2 bases, J lost 0 bases, and 6 bases lay in between. CDR3: CASSEETSTDTQYF. CDR3 DNA sequence: TGCGCCAGCAGTGAGGAGACTAGCACAGATACGCAGTATTTT.

This clonotype was observed many times. The chain couples TRBV5-4 to TRBJ2-3; 7 bases fit TRBD1. V lost 6 bases to trimming and J lost 4 bases; unmatched junction nucleotides: 11. The CDR3 consists of 15 residues. Looked up from germline, CDR1 is SGHNT and CDR2 is YYREEE (reference sequence). CDR3 residues: CASNPRGPVADTQYF. For the CDR3, the DNA is TGTGCCAGCAATCCAAGGGGGCCAGTGGCAGATACGCAGTATTTT.